This T cell receptor (beta chain) was retrieved from a study of identical twins. Points from the study as a whole: Insertions were fewer in abundant cord blood beta clonotypes, whereas memory repertoires showed none of this pattern. Modeled out-of-frame TCR alpha sharing in monozygotic twins fell below observed levels. Compared with unrelated sharing, twin-shared out-of-frame alpha sequences had more low-probability sequences.

Template switching, a step in the protocol, added a universal primer site, and cDNA carried unique molecular identifiers. TCRdb ran MiXCR on the 5' RACE reads and lists one entry per CDR3 protein. Of more than 650,000 distinct CDR3 sequences in the sample, approximately 6.1% are singletons; the top ten hold 1.5% to 2%. This clonotype was detected a few times. Its antigen is not identified. Trimming left V 1 base short and J 7 bases short, with 8 bases between. Germline V CDR1 and CDR2: SEHNR, FQNEAQ (reference sequence). CDR3 length: 12 amino acids. Sequencing used naive T cells sorted from blood. The sequence was obtained from a man between 18 and 29 years old in good health. This chain uses TRBV7-9 with TRBJ2-7, with D possibly being TRBD1 or TRBD2 (6 bases each). This CDR3 reads CASSLGGAEQYF. CDR3 DNA sequence: TGTGCCAGCAGCTTAGGGGGGGCTGAGCAGTACTTC.